This T cell receptor (beta chain) was profiled in a study of shared clonotypes between healthy human individuals. This clone came up once. Clones were sequenced by immunoSEQ multiplex PCR, and TCRdb holds only the in-frame ones, with some missing. Of about 2.1 million clones in the sample, just over 90% were seen once. Cells designated naive CD8 were CD45RO-negative and were positively selected for CCR7, with terminally differentiated effector memory CD45RA+ cells excluded. The sequenced sample consisted of naive CD8+ T cells from PBMCs. This sequence originates from a man aged 18 to 29 in good health. Some clones in this sample may be carry-over from other donors' samples.

CDR3: CASSPRTGNIQYF. The CDR3 region has the DNA TGTGCCAGCAGCCCCCGGACAGGGAACATTCAGTACTTC. The chain links TRBV7-8 to TRBJ2-4, with 8 bases matching TRBD1. With V trimmed by 5 bases and J by 7 bases, 4 bases remained unmatched. Germline CDR1 is SGHVS and CDR2 is FQNEAQ. The CDR3 consists of 13 residues.